This T cell receptor beta chain was found in a study of B cell selection in AIRE deficiency. Findings of the study overall: Shorter CDR3s marked shared Treg sequences, biased toward few non-templated insertions. Patient Tconv cells held roughly 28% of Treg sequences shared by healthy donors. Only TCRbeta was sequenced; around 39% of shared healthy Treg sequences appeared in Tconv.

Clones were read by immunoSEQ multiplex PCR, and TCRdb kept only the in-frame ones, dropping some. The data hold about 5,200 clones, with around 87% observed a single time. The CDR3 is made up of 15 amino acids. The V gene's germline CDR1 is MGHRA and CDR2 YSYEKL. The V gene end was trimmed by 4 bases and the J gene end by 6 bases; junction bases not matched to a gene: 10. The regulatory T cell sort gate was CD4+CD25hiCD127low/negative. As to this clone: Its target is not known.

The receptor was derived from a human donor with AIRE deficiency. The chain couples TRBV4-1 to TRBJ2-7; the match to TRBD1 covers 9 bases. The sequencing input was Tregs sorted from PBMCs. The CDR3 is CASSPGRDRESEQYF. The CDR3 DNA reads as TGCGCCAGCAGCCCTGGCAGGGACAGGGAATCCGAGCAGTACTTC.